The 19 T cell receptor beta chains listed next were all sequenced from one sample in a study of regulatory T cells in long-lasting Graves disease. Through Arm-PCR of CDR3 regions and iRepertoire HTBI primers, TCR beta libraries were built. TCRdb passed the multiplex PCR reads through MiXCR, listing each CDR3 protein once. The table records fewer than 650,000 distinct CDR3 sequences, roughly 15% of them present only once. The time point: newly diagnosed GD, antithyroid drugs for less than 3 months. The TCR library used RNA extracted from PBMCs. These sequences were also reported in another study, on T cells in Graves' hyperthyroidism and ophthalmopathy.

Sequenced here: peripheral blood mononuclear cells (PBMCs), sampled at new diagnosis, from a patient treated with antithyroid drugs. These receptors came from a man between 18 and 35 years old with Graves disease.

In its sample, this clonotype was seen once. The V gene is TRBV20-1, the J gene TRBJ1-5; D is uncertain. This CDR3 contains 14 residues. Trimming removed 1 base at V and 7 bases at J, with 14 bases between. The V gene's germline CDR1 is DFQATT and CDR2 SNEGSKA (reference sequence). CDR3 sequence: CSARVGPVGQPQHF. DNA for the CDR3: TGCAGTGCTAGAGTAGGCCCTGTTGGGCAGCCCCAGCATTTT.

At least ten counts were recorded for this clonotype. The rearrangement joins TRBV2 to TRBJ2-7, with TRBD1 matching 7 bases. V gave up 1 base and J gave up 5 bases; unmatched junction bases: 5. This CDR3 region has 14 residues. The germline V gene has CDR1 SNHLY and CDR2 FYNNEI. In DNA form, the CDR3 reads TGTGCCAGCAGTGAAGAGGGGGCGGTCGACGAGCAGTACTTC. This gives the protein CASSEEGAVDEQYF.

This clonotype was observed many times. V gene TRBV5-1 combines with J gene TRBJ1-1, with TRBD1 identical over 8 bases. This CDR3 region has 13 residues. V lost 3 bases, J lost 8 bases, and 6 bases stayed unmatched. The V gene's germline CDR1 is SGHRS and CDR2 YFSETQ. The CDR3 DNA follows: TGCGCCAGCAGCTCGGGACAGGTGGGAGAAGCTTTCTTT. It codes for CASSSGQVGEAFF.

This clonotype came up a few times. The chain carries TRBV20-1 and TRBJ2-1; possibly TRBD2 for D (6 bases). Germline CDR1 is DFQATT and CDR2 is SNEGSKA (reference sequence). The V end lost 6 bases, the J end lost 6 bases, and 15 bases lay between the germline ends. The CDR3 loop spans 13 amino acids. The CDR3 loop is CSALGRGPNEQFF. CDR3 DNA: TGCAGTGCCCTGGGGCGGGGCCCCAATGAGCAGTTCTTC.

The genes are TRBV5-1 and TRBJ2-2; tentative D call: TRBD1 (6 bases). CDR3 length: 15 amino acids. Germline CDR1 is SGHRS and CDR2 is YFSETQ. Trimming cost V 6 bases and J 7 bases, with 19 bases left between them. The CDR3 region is CASTNRVQDGGELFF. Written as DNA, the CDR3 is TGCGCCAGCACAAACAGGGTGCAGGATGGCGGGGAGCTGTTTTTT.

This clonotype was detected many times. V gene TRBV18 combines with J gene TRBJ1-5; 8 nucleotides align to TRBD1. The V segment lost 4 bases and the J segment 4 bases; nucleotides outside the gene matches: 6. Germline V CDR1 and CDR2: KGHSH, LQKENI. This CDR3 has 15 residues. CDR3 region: CASSRGQDYNQPQHF. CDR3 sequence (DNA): TGTGCCAGCTCACGGGGACAGGACTATAATCAGCCCCAGCATTTT. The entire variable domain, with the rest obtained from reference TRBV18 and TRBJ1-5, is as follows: NAGVMQNPRHLVRRRGQEARLRCSPMKGHSHVYWYRQLPEEGLKFMVYLQKENIIDESGMPKERFSAEFPKEGPSILRIQQVVRGDSAAYFCASSRGQDYNQPQHFGDGTRLSIL.

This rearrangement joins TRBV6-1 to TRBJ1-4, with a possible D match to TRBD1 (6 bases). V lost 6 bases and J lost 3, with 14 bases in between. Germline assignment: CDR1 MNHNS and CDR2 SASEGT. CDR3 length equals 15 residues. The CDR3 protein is CASSPRGAANEKLFF. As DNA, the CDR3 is TGTGCCAGCAGCCCGAGGGGGGCGGCTAATGAAAAACTGTTTTTT.

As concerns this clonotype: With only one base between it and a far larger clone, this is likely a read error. The CDR3 bases are TGCGCCAGCAGCCGAGAGCGGGAGCCGAAAGAGCAGTTCTTC. Its protein is CASSREREPKEQFF. V is TRBV5-1 and J is TRBJ2-1; 8 bases agree with TRBD2. The CDR3 runs to 14 residues. CDR1 is SGHRS, CDR2 YFSETQ, per germline. The V gene end was trimmed by 4 bases and the J gene end by 10 bases; junction bases not matched to a gene: 10.

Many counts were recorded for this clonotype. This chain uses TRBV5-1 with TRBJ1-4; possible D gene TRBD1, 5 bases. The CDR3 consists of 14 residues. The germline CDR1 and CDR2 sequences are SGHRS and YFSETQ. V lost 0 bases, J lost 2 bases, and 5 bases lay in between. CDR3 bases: TGCGCCAGCAGCTTGGCAGGGACTAATGAAAAACTGTTTTTT. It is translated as CASSLAGTNEKLFF.

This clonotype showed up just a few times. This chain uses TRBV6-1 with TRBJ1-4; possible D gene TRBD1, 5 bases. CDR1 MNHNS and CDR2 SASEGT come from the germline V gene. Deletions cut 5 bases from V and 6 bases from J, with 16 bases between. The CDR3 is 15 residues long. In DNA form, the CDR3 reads TGTGCCAGCAGTCGGCGGGGCCGGGAAGATGAAAAACTGTTTTTT. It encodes CASSRRGREDEKLFF.

CDR3 DNA: TGTGCCAGCTCAACCGGGACAGGGGATGAAAAACTGTTTTTT. Translation gives CASSTGTGDEKLFF. This rearrangement joins TRBV18 to TRBJ1-4; 10 positions agree with TRBD1. Germline V gene lookup returns CDR1 KGHSH and CDR2 LQKENI. There are 14 residues in the CDR3. V trimming: 5 bases; J trimming: 6 bases; junction bases outside the gene matches: 3.

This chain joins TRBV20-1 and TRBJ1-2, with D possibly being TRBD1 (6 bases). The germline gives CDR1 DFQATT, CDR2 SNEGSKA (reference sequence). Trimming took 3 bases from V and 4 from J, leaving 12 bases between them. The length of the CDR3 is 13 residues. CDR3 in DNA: TGCAGTGCTAGTGCCGGGGGCCTCTATGGCTACACCTTC. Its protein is CSASAGGLYGYTF.

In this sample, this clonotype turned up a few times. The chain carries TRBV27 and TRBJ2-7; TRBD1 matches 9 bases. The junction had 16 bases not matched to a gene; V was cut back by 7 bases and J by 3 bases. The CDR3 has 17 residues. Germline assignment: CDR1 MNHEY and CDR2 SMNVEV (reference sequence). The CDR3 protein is CASKLGPLGQGFYEQYF. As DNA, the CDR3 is TGTGCCAGCAAGTTGGGACCCTTGGGACAGGGTTTCTACGAGCAGTACTTC.

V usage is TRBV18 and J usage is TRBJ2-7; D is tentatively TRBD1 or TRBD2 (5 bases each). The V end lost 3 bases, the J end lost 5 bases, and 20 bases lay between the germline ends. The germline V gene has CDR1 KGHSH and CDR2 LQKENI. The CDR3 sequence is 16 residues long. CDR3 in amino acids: CASSPNPGTVRHEQYF. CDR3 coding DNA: TGTGCCAGCTCACCTAATCCCGGGACGGTAAGACACGAGCAGTACTTC.

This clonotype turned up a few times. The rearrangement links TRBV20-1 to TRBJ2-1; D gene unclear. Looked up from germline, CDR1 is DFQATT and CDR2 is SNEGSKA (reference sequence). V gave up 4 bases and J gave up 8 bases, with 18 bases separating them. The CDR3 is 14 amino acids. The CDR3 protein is CSAIVGLVGDEQFF. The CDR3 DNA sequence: TGCAGTGCTATAGTCGGGCTAGTAGGCGATGAGCAGTTCTTC.

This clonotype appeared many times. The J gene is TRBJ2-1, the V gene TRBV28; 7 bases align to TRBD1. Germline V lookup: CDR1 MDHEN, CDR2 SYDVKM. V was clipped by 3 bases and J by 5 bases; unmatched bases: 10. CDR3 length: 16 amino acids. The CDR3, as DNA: TGTGCCAGCAGTTTTTCTGTAGGGGACAGACACAATGAGCAGTTCTTC. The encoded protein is CASSFSVGDRHNEQFF.

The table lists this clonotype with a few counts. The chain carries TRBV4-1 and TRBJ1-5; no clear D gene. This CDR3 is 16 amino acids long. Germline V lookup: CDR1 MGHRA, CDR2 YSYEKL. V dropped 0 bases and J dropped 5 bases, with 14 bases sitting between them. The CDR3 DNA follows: TGCGCCAGCAGCCAAGATGGAAGGGCACCTTATCAGCCCCAGCATTTT. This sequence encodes CASSQDGRAPYQPQHF.

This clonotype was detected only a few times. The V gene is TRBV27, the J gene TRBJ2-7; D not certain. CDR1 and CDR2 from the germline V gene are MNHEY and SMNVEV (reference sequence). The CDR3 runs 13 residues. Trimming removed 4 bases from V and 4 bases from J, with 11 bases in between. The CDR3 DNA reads TGTGCCAGCAGTTGGAGTATCGAGTACGAGCAGTACTTC. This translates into CASSWSIEYEQYF.

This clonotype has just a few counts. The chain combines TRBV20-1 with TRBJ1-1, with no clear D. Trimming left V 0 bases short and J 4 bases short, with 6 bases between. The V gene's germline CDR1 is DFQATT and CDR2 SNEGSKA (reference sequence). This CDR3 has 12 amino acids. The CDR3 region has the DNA TGCAGTGCTAGAGAGGGGAGCACTGAAGCTTTCTTT. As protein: CSAREGSTEAFF.